A single sample gave rise to the 6 T cell receptor beta chains below, sequenced in a study of cytomegalovirus exposure and HLA in healthy donors. PCR was performed using 60 Vbeta and 13 Jbeta primers. TCRdb keeps only in-frame clones here, not all; method: immunoSEQ multiplex PCR. The profile shows 150,000 or so clones, around 79% of them singletons. Material for sequencing was PBMCs. Source of these receptors: a female donor in good health and CMV-seronegative.

The chain is built from TRBV4-2 and TRBJ2-6; no reliable D call. Between the trimmed V and J ends, which lost 0 bases and 0 bases, there was a span of 9 bases. The CDR3 sequence is 17 residues long. Germline assignment: CDR1 LGHNA and CDR2 YNFKEQ. The CDR3 is CASSQDPTASGANVLTF. The DNA for the CDR3 is TGTGCCAGCAGCCAAGATCCCACAGCCTCTGGGGCCAACGTCCTGACTTTC.

This clone was counted between two and nine times. The chain uses TRBV6-5 and TRBJ2-5, with 8 bases identical to TRBD2. This CDR3 comprises 13 residues. The germline CDR1 and CDR2 sequences are MNHEY and SVGAGI. Trimming removed 5 bases from V and 5 bases from J; junction bases left unmatched: 4. CDR3 DNA sequence: TGTGCCAGCAGTAGGGGACTAGGGGAGACCCAGTACTTC. Translating gives CASSRGLGETQYF.

The chain links TRBV4-1 to TRBJ2-7; perhaps TRBD2 as D (6 bases). Germline assignment: CDR1 MGHRA and CDR2 YSYEKL. V shed 1 base and J shed 3 bases, with 16 bases lying between them. The CDR3 covers 16 residues. The CDR3 bases are TGCGCCAGCAGCCAAGTCCTCCGGGAGTGGGGCTACGAGCAGTACTTC. Residues: CASSQVLREWGYEQYF.

This clone was recorded a few times. The chain carries TRBV6-5 and TRBJ2-7; tentative D call: TRBD2 (6 bases). The CDR3 totals 14 residues. V was clipped by 4 bases and J by 3 bases, with 13 bases between them. Germline loops: CDR1 MNHEY, CDR2 SVGAGI. The CDR3 spells CASSLGPEGYEQYF. The CDR3, as DNA: TGTGCCAGCAGTTTGGGACCGGAGGGCTACGAGCAGTACTTC.

Only one count was recorded for this clone. This chain connects TRBV28 to TRBJ2-7; TRBD1 is a possible D gene (6 bases). The V gene's germline CDR1 is MDHEN and CDR2 SYDVKM. This CDR3 contains 16 residues. V gave up 4 bases and J gave up 2 bases, with 18 bases separating them. Written as DNA, the CDR3 is TGTGCCAGCAGTTCCCCAGGGGCAGGGGATACCTACGAGCAGTACTTC. Residues: CASSSPGAGDTYEQYF. Variable domain in full (rest from reference TRBV28 and TRBJ2-7): DVKVTQSSRYLVKRTGEKVFLECVQDMDHENMFWYRQDPGLGLRLIYFSYDVKMKEKGDIPEGYSVSREKKERFSLILESASTNQTSMYLCASSSPGAGDTYEQYFGPGTRLTVT.

A note on this clone: Other DNA sequences in the sample encode the same CDR3. The chain is built from TRBV5-1 and TRBJ2-3, with TRBD2 matching 7 bases. This CDR3 region has 15 residues. Germline V lookup: CDR1 SGHRS, CDR2 YFSETQ. Trimming cost V 3 bases and J 0 bases; bases outside gene matches: 4. Written as DNA, the CDR3 is TGCGCCAGCAGCTCGGGAGGAGGTAGCACAGATACGCAGTATTTT. Its translation: CASSSGGGSTDTQYF. The variable domain in full, completed from reference TRBV5-1 and TRBJ2-3, reads KAGVTQTPRYLIKTRGQQVTLSCSPISGHRSVSWYQQTPGQGLQFLFEYFSETQRNKGNFPGRFSGRQFSNSRSEMNVSTLELGDSALYLCASSSGGGSTDTQYFGPGTRLTVL.